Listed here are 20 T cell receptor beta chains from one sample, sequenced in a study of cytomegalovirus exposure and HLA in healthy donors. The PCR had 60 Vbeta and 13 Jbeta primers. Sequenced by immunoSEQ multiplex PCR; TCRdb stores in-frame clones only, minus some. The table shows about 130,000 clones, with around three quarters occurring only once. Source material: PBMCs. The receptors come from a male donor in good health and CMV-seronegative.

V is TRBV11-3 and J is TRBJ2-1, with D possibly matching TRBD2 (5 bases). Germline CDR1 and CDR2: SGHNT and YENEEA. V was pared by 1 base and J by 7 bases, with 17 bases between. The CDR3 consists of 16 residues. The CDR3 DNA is TGTGCCAGCAGCTTAGGTAGCGATACTAGAAGTAATGAGCAGTTCTTC. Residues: CASSLGSDTRSNEQFF.

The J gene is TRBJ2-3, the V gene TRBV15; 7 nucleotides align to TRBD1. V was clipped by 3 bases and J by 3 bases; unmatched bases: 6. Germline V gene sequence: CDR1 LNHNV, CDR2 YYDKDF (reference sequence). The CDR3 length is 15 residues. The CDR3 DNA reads TGTGCCACCAGCAGCAGGACAGGTCAGACAGATACGCAGTATTTT. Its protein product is CATSSRTGQTDTQYF.

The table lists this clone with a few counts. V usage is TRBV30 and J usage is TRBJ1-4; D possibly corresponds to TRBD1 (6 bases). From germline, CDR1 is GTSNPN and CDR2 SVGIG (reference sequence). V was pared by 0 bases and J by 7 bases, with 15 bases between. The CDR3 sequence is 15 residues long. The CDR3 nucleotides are TGTGCCTGGAGTGTCTCGTGGGCAGGGGCTGAAAAACTGTTTTTT. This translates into CAWSVSWAGAEKLFF.

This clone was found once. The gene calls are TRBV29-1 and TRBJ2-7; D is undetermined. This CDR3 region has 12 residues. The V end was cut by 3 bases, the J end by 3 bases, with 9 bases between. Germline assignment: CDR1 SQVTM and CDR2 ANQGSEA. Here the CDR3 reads CSVESGIYEQYF. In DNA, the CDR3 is TGCAGCGTTGAGTCAGGAATCTACGAGCAGTACTTC.

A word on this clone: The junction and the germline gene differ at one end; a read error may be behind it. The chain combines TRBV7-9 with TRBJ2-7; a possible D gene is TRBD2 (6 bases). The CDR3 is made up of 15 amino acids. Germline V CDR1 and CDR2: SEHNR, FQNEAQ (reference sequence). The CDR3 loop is CSSSAGPLSSYEQYF. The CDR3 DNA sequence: TGTTCCAGCAGCGCGGGACCGCTTAGCTCCTACGAGCAGTACTTC.

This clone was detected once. The CDR3 DNA is TGCGCCAGCAGCCTGGGACAGGGAGAGACCCAGTACTTC. The encoded protein is CASSLGQGETQYF. V usage is TRBV5-1 and J usage is TRBJ2-5; 9 bases line up with TRBD1. Germline loops: CDR1 SGHRS, CDR2 YFSETQ. V was pared by 4 bases and J by 4 bases, with 2 bases of the junction left unmatched. CDR3 length: 13 amino acids.

CDR3 amino acids: CAISESGQLPGATEAFF. Written as DNA, the CDR3 is TGTGCCATCAGTGAGTCGGGACAACTCCCTGGTGCCACTGAAGCTTTCTTT. The chain has TRBV10-3 and TRBJ1-1, with a weak D call TRBD1 (6 bases). CDR1 and CDR2 (germline): ENHRY, SYGVKD. Trimming cost V 0 bases and J 4 bases, with 18 bases left between them. The CDR3 has 17 residues.

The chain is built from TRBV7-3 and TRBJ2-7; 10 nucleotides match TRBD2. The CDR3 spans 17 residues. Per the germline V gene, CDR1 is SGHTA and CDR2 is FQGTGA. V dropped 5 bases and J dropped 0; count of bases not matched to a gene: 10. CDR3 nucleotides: TGTGCCAGCAGCCCTAGGACTAGCGGATCTAGCTCCTACGAGCAGTACTTC. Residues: CASSPRTSGSSSYEQYF.

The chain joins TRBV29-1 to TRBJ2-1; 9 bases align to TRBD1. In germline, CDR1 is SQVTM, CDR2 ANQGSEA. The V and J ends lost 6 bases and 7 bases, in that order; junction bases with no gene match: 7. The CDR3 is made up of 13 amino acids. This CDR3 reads CSVWTGDRNEQFF. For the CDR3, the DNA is TGCAGCGTCTGGACAGGGGACCGGAATGAGCAGTTCTTC.

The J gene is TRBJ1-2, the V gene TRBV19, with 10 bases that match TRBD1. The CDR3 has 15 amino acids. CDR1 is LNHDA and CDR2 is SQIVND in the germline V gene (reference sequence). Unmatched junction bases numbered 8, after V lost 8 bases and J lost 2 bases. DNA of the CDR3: TGTGCCAGTCAACGTCCGGGACAGGGGAACTATGGCTACACCTTC. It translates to CASQRPGQGNYGYTF. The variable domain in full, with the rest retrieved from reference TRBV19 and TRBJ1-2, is DGGITQSPKYLFRKEGQNVTLSCEQNLNHDAMYWYRQDPGQGLRLIYYSQIVNDFQKGDIAEGYSVSREKKESFPLTVTSAQKNPTAFYLCASQRPGQGNYGYTFGSGTRLTVV.

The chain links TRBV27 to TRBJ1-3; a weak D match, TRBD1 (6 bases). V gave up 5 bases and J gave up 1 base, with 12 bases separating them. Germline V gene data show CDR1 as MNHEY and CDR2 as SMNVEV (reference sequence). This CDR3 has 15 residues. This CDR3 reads CASSAQGLSGNTIYF. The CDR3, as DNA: TGTGCCAGCAGTGCCCAGGGGTTATCTGGAAACACCATATATTTT.

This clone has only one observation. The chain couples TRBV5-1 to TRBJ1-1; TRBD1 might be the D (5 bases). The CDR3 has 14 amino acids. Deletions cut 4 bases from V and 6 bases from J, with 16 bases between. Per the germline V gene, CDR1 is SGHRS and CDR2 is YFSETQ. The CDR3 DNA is TGCGCCAGCAGCCCGTTTGGGGGGTTTCCTGAAGCTTTCTTT. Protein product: CASSPFGGFPEAFF.

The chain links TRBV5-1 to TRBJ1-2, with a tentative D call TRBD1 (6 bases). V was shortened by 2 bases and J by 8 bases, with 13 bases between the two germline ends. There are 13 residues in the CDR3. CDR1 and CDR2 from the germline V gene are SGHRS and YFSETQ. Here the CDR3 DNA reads TGCGCCAGCAGCTTAGAGGACAGTAGAGGCTACACCTTC. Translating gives CASSLEDSRGYTF.

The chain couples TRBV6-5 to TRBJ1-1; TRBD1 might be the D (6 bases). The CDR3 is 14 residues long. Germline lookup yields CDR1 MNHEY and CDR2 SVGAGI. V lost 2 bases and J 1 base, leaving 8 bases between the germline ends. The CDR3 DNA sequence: TGTGCCAGCAGTTACCAGGGGTCGAACACTGAAGCTTTCTTT. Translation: CASSYQGSNTEAFF.

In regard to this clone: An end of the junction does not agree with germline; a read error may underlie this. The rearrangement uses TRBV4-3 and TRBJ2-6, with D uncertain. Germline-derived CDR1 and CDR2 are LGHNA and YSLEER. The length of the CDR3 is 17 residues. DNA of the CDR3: TGCGCCGGCAGCCAAGTTTGGGCTAATTCTGGGGCCAACGTCCTGACTTTC. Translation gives CAGSQVWANSGANVLTF.

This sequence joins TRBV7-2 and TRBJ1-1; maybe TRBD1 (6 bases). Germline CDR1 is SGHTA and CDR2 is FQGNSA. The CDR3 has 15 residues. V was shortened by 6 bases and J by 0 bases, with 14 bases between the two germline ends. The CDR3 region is CASRPPGGMNTEAFF. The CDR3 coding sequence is TGTGCCAGCAGGCCCCCGGGGGGCATGAACACTGAAGCTTTCTTT. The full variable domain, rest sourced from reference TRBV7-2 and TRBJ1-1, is GAGVSQSPSNKVTEKGKDVELRCDPISGHTALYWYRQSLGQGLEFLIYFQGNSAPDKSGLPSDRFSAERTGGSVSTLTIQRTQQEDSAVYLCASRPPGGMNTEAFFGQGTRLTVV.

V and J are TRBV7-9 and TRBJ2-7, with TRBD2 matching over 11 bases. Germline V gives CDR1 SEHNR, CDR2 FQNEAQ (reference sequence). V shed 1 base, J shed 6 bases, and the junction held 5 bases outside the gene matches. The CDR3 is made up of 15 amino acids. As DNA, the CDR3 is TGTGCCAGCAGCTTAGGGCTAGCGGGAGGAGGCGAGCAGTACTTC. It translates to CASSLGLAGGGEQYF. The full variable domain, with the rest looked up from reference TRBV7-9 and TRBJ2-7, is DTGVSQNPRHKITKRGQNVTFRCDPISEHNRLYWYRQTLGQGPEFLTYFQNEAQLEKSRLLSDRFSAERPKGSFSTLEIQRTEQGDSAMYLCASSLGLAGGGEQYFGPGTRLTVT.

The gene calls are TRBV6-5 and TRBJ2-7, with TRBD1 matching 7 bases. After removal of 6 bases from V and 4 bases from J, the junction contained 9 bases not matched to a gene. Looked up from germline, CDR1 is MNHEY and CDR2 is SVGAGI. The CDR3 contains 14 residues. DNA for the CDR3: TGTGCCAGCAGCCGACAGGGACGTTGGTACGAGCAGTACTTC. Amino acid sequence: CASSRQGRWYEQYF.

The CDR3 region is CASRRLADSGYEQFF. CDR3 sequence (DNA): TGTGCCAGCAGACGACTAGCAGATAGTGGCTATGAGCAGTTCTTC. V is TRBV4-2 and J is TRBJ2-1; 7 bases match TRBD2. CDR3 length: 15 amino acids. Per germline, CDR1 LGHNA and CDR2 YNFKEQ. V was pared by 6 bases and J by 8 bases, with 13 bases of the junction left unmatched.

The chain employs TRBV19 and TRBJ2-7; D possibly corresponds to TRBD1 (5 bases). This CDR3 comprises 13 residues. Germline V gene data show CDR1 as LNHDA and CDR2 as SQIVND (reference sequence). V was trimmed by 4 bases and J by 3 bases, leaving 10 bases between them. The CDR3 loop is CASSTRQGYEQYF. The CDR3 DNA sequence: TGTGCCAGTAGTACGCGGCAGGGCTACGAGCAGTACTTC. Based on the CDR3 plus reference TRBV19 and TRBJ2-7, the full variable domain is DGGITQSPKYLFRKEGQNVTLSCEQNLNHDAMYWYRQDPGQGLRLIYYSQIVNDFQKGDIAEGYSVSREKKESFPLTVTSAQKNPTAFYLCASSTRQGYEQYFGPGTRLTVT.